These 5 T cell receptor beta chains were sequenced from one sample in a study of TIL therapy for anti-PD-1-resistant metastatic lung cancer. Time point in this sample: pre-treatment sample, taken before nivolumab and TIL therapy. The tumor samples were excised metastases, mostly pleural nodules or supraclavicular lymph nodes. This was the immunoSEQ v3 assay. TCRdb's table, derived via immunoSEQ multiplex PCR, lists solely in-frame clones and lacks some. This repertoire shows about 50,000 clones, about three quarters found once; its top ten account for 5.6%. The specimen was tumor tissue, collected at baseline. All receptors come from a person between 25 and 80 years old with non-small cell lung cancer.

The gene calls are TRBV27 and TRBJ1-1; D is possibly TRBD1 (5 bases). CDR1 is MNHEY, CDR2 SMNVEV, per germline (reference sequence). The V gene lost 2 bases and the J gene lost 2 bases, with 6 bases spanning the gap. The CDR3 contains 13 residues. The CDR3 here is CASSLGTNTEAFF. In DNA form, the CDR3 reads TGTGCCAGCAGTTTAGGGACCAACACTGAAGCTTTCTTT.

This chain connects TRBV6-5 to TRBJ2-5; 7 positions match TRBD2. The CDR3 loop spans 15 amino acids. The V and J ends lost 5 bases and 4 bases, in that order; junction bases with no gene match: 10. Germline loops: CDR1 MNHEY, CDR2 SVGAGI. The CDR3 here is CASSRGGVGRETQYF. Written as DNA, the CDR3 is TGTGCCAGCAGTCGCGGGGGAGTGGGAAGAGAGACCCAGTACTTC.

The V and J genes are TRBV7-8 and TRBJ1-1, with D hard to call. The CDR3 totals 13 residues. Between the trimmed V and J ends, which lost 5 bases and 3 bases, there was a span of 10 bases. The germline V gene encodes CDR1 SGHVS and CDR2 FQNEAQ. The chain's CDR3 is CASSLTADTEAFF. CDR3 coding DNA: TGTGCCAGCAGCCTAACTGCGGACACTGAAGCTTTCTTT.

V is TRBV5-3 and J is TRBJ1-2; a possible D gene is TRBD1 (5 bases). TRBV5-3 is placed among ORFs of uncertain function. Trimming removed 8 bases from V and 6 bases from J, with 14 bases in between. This CDR3 region has 12 residues. The CDR3 loop reads CASSRDEDGYTF. The CDR3 coding sequence is TGTGCCAGTAGTCGGGACGAGGATGGCTACACCTTC.

This clone showed up just once. The chain joins TRBV5-4 to TRBJ1-2; D unclear. The germline V gene has CDR1 SGHNT and CDR2 YYREEE (reference sequence). The CDR3 runs to 13 residues. V was pared by 0 bases and J by 8 bases, with 11 bases between. The CDR3 sequence: CASSLVLAGGYTF. CDR3 bases: TGTGCCAGCAGCTTGGTCTTGGCTGGGGGCTACACCTTC.